These T cell receptor beta chains were read from a single sample in a study of neurological immune-mediated disorders. TCRdb re-called the 5' RACE reads with MiXCR, one entry per CDR3 protein. The sample consists of some 60,000 distinct CDR3 sequences, approximately 12% of them appearing once. Sequenced input: PBMCs. The origin of the receptors is a male donor with HTLV-1-associated myelopathy (HAM/TSP). CDR3s include the opening cysteine and the closing phenylalanine or tryptophan. D genes are given only for firm matches. Only part of the rows carry a size: once, few, many, or a class if the clone is expanded.

>TRBJ2-5|TRBV20-1|TRBD1|.
CSARDLNDRGPETQYF
TGCAGTGCTAGAGACCTCAATGACAGGGGGCCGGAGACCCAGTACTTC
>TRBJ1-5|TRBV2|.|.
CASTTGGLPGQPQHF
TGTGCCAGCACTACGGGGGGGTTACCCGGACAGCCCCAGCATTTT
>TRBJ2-7|TRBV10-3|.|medium-sized
CAISLSLGDYEQYF
TGTGCCATCAGTCTCTCTCTGGGAGACTACGAGCAGTACTTC
>TRBJ1-1|TRBV5-1|.|many
CASHIVIGGVVEAFF
TGCGCCAGCCACATAGTTATAGGGGGGGTTGTTGAAGCTTTCTTT
>TRBJ2-7|TRBV7-9|.|many
CASSSYSYEQYF
TGTGCCAGCAGCTCCTACAGTTACGAGCAGTACTTC
>TRBJ2-5|TRBV5-1|.|many
CASSFGQPGQETQYF
TGCGCCAGCAGCTTCGGACAGCCCGGCCAAGAGACCCAGTACTTC
>TRBJ2-5|TRBV15|TRBD1|many
CATSRTGAQETQYF
TGTGCCACCAGCAGAACAGGGGCCCAAGAGACCCAGTACTTC
>TRBJ2-3|TRBV9|.|many
CASSPMVSTDTQYF
TGTGCCAGCAGCCCCATGGTAAGCACAGATACGCAGTATTTT
>TRBJ2-2|TRBV27|.|many
CASSAPPGELFF
TGTGCCAGCTCGGCACCTCCCGGGGAGCTGTTTTTT
>TRBJ1-2|TRBV28|.|many
CASSFNRRGGYTF
TGTGCCAGCAGTTTCAACCGCAGGGGTGGCTACACCTTC
>TRBJ2-7|TRBV28|TRBD2|many
CASSIRDYSYEQYF
TGTGCCAGCAGTATCCGGGACTACTCCTACGAGCAGTACTTC
>TRBJ1-1|TRBV29-1|.|few
CSPGRETEAFF
TGCAGCCCGGGGCGGGAGACTGAAGCTTTCTTT
>TRBJ2-5|TRBV29-1|.|many
CSVRDGETQYF
TGCAGCGTTCGGGACGGAGAGACCCAGTACTTC
>TRBJ2-5|TRBV7-9|TRBD2|many
CASSTGLAGGPQYF
TGTGCCAGCAGTACAGGGCTAGCGGGGGGGCCTCAGTACTTC
>TRBJ2-1|TRBV20-1|TRBD2|many
CSARKRGEAGVPYNEQFF
TGCAGTGCTAGAAAGAGGGGGGAAGCGGGGGTTCCCTACAATGAGCAGTTCTTC
>TRBJ1-4|TRBV7-8|.|many
CASSDRIPTNEKLFF
TGTGCCAGCAGCGACAGGATCCCAACTAATGAAAAACTGTTTTTT
>TRBJ2-2|TRBV29-1|.|many
CSVERGTGELFF
TGCAGCGTTGAGCGGGGTACCGGGGAGCTGTTTTTT
>TRBJ2-3|TRBV7-2|.|many
CASSLVEAGTDTQYF
TGTGCCAGCAGCTTAGTGGAGGCGGGCACAGATACGCAGTATTTT
>TRBJ1-2|TRBV7-9|TRBD1|.
CASNSLTGTGYGYTF
TGTGCCAGCAACTCCCTGACCGGGACAGGCTATGGCTACACCTTC
>TRBJ2-1|TRBV3-1|TRBD1|many
CASSQGQGAINEQFF
TGTGCCAGCAGCCAAGGACAGGGGGCGATCAATGAGCAGTTCTTC
>TRBJ2-2|TRBV7-3|.|.
CASSTGGAVELLF
TGTGCCAGCAGCACCGGGGGTGCCGTGGAGCTGTTATTT
>TRBJ1-5|TRBV19|.|.
CASRTGGHLNQPQHF
TGTGCCAGTCGAACTGGGGGACACCTCAATCAGCCCCAGCATTTT
>TRBJ2-7|TRBV12-3/TRBV12-4|.|many
CASSSSDNSYEQYF
TGTGCCAGCAGCTCCTCCGACAACTCCTACGAGCAGTACTTC
>TRBJ2-1|TRBV5-1|TRBD2|many
CASSFLEAGGKDEQFF
TGCGCCAGCAGCTTCTTAGAAGCGGGGGGTAAGGATGAGCAGTTCTTC
>TRBJ2-5|TRBV28|.|many
CASSFSGTGRETQYF
TGTGCCAGCAGTTTTTCCGGAACGGGTCGAGAGACCCAGTACTTC
>TRBJ2-2|TRBV7-9|TRBD1|few
CASSPGQRGRGGELFF
TGTGCCAGCAGCCCCGGACAGAGGGGGCGAGGAGGGGAGCTGTTTTTT
>TRBJ1-1|TRBV28|TRBD1|many
CASMIPIGSGGDAEAFF
TGTGCCAGCATGATCCCGATCGGATCAGGGGGGGACGCTGAAGCTTTCTTT
>TRBJ2-7|TRBV15|.|.
CATNSRRAVQYYEQYF
TGTGCCACCAACTCAAGACGTGCGGTACAGTACTACGAGCAGTACTTC
>TRBJ1-1|TRBV5-1|.|many
CASSFTGSNTEAFF
TGCGCCAGCAGCTTTACAGGATCGAACACTGAAGCTTTCTTT
>TRBJ2-1|TRBV11-2|.|many
CASSLTPEQFF
TGTGCCAGCAGCTTAACGCCCGAGCAGTTCTTC
>TRBJ2-7|TRBV7-2|.|many
CASSLFRGAGEQYF
TGTGCCAGCAGCTTATTCCGGGGGGCTGGGGAGCAGTACTTC
>TRBJ1-1|TRBV5-6|.|many
CASSFRRVSPEAFF
TGTGCCAGCAGCTTTAGGAGGGTAAGCCCTGAAGCTTTCTTT
>TRBJ2-5|TRBV30|TRBD2|.
CAWMASGGYQYF
TGTGCCTGGATGGCTAGCGGGGGGTACCAGTACTTC
>TRBJ2-7|TRBV6-2/TRBV6-3|.|many
CASSYSTNSYEQYF
TGTGCCAGCAGTTACTCGACAAACTCCTACGAGCAGTACTTC
>TRBJ1-5|TRBV20-1|TRBD1|many
CSPGTGGNNQPQHF
TGCAGTCCAGGGACAGGGGGTAACAATCAGCCCCAGCATTTT
>TRBJ2-7|TRBV10-3|TRBD1|.
CAMKAAGGHEQYF
TGTGCCATGAAAGCAGCAGGGGGCCACGAGCAGTACTTC
>TRBJ2-3|TRBV29-1|.|many
CSVGTYSTDTQYF
TGCAGCGTAGGGACCTATAGCACAGATACGCAGTATTTT
>TRBJ2-3|TRBV4-3|.|many
CASSQASGARDTQYF
TGCGCCAGCAGCCAAGCGTCGGGGGCTAGAGATACGCAGTATTTT
>TRBJ2-1|TRBV29-1|TRBD2|many
CSVEERGVYYNEQFF
TGCAGCGTTGAAGAGCGGGGGGTCTATTACAATGAGCAGTTCTTC
>TRBJ2-7|TRBV19|.|many
CATRGSSYEQYF
TGTGCCACAAGGGGTAGCTCCTACGAGCAGTACTTC
>TRBJ2-3|TRBV7-2|.|many
CASSSPGLWQDTQYF
TGTGCCAGCAGCTCGCCGGGACTTTGGCAGGATACGCAGTATTTT
>TRBJ1-4|TRBV7-9|TRBD1|many
CASSLAGTGVEKLFF
TGTGCCAGCAGCCTCGCCGGGACAGGGGTCGAAAAACTGTTTTTT
>TRBJ2-1|TRBV5-1|.|many
CASSLGTVVNEQFF
TGCGCCAGCAGCTTGGGGACAGTGGTAAATGAGCAGTTCTTC
>TRBJ2-7|TRBV5-5|.|.
CVSSPPTWGYEQYF
TGTGTCAGCAGCCCCCCGACATGGGGCTACGAGCAGTACTTC
>TRBJ2-3|TRBV30|TRBD1|.
CARGQGTDTQYF
TGTGCCCGAGGACAGGGAACAGATACGCAGTATTTT